This passage covers 19 T cell receptor beta chains from one sample sequenced in a study of control samples from healthy donors and cancer patients (dated by TCRdb to 2020 to 2021). The receptor library was made with the immunoSEQ multiplex PCR assay. TCRdb obtained this table from immuneACCESS and retained in-frame rearrangements with V and J assigned. These tables miss some clones; where compared with another copy, unresolved V genes account for less than half of the shortfall, and the remainder is unexplained. Present in this sample are fewer than 95,000 clones, about 88% of which were seen just once. The top ten clones comprise around 1.3% of the sample. The sample taken for sequencing was blood. These TCRs come from a woman aged 50 to 60 in good health.

The rearrangement links TRBV6-4 to TRBJ1-1; D unresolved. The CDR3 loop spans 13 amino acids. Trimming shortened V by 0 bases and J by 1 base, and 3 bases separated the two germline ends. CDR1 and CDR2 (germline): MRHNA, SNTAGT. The CDR3 loop is CASSDSPNTEAFF. CDR3 coding DNA: TGTGCCAGCAGTGACTCTCCGAACACTGAAGCTTTCTTT.

The rearrangement uses TRBV5-1 and TRBJ1-1, with D tentatively TRBD1 (6 bases). Germline values: CDR1 SGHRS, CDR2 YFSETQ. V was cut by 4 bases and J by 1 base, with 14 bases left in between. The length of the CDR3 is 15 residues. The CDR3 here is CASSPSVTGNTEAFF. Written as DNA, the CDR3 is TGCGCCAGCAGCCCTTCCGTGACAGGGAACACTGAAGCTTTCTTT.

This clone was detected only once. The CDR3 loop reads CASSPSSGSGANVLTF. The CDR3 bases are TGCGCCAGCAGCCCGTCATCAGGGTCTGGGGCCAACGTCCTGACTTTC. This chain joins TRBV4-3 and TRBJ2-6; a weak D match, TRBD1 (5 bases). With 4 bases removed from V and 1 base from J, the gap between germline ends came to 11 bases. CDR1 is LGHNA and CDR2 is YSLEER in the germline V gene. This CDR3 has 16 residues.

V gene TRBV28 combines with J gene TRBJ2-4; D may be TRBD2 (5 bases). The length of the CDR3 is 16 residues. V was trimmed by 4 bases and J by 6 bases, leaving 19 bases between them. Germline loops: CDR1 MDHEN, CDR2 SYDVKM. This CDR3 reads CASSSPGFGVPNIQYF. In DNA form, the CDR3 reads TGTGCCAGCAGTTCCCCAGGTTTCGGGGTCCCAAACATTCAGTACTTC. The variable domain in full, with the rest retrieved from reference TRBV28 and TRBJ2-4, is DVKVTQSSRYLVKRTGEKVFLECVQDMDHENMFWYRQDPGLGLRLIYFSYDVKMKEKGDIPEGYSVSREKKERFSLILESASTNQTSMYLCASSSPGFGVPNIQYFGAGTRLSVL.

The V and J genes are TRBV18 and TRBJ2-1; 8 nucleotides agree with TRBD2. Looked up from germline, CDR1 is KGHSH and CDR2 is LQKENI. The CDR3 runs to 14 residues. The V gene end was trimmed by 3 bases and the J gene end by 5 bases; junction bases not matched to a gene: 3. CDR3 in DNA: TGTGCCAGCTCACCCCTAGCGGGCAACAATGAGCAGTTCTTC. Encoded protein: CASSPLAGNNEQFF.

V and J are TRBV13 and TRBJ2-5; D remains unclear. The CDR3 sequence is 12 residues long. Germline V lookup: CDR1 PRHDT, CDR2 FYEKMQ (reference sequence). Trimming pared 5 bases from V and 3 bases from J, leaving 7 bases between. CDR3 region: CASSRIEETQYF. The CDR3 region has the DNA TGTGCCAGCAGCCGAATAGAAGAGACCCAGTACTTC.

The chain combines TRBV29-1 with TRBJ2-5; D possibly corresponds to TRBD2 (6 bases). CDR3 length: 14 amino acids. The germline CDR1 and CDR2 sequences are SQVTM and ANQGSEA. V was shortened by 4 bases and J by 2 bases, with 14 bases between the two germline ends. DNA of the CDR3: TGCAGCGTTGTGGAGGCAGGGAGGCAAGAGACCCAGTACTTC. Residues: CSVVEAGRQETQYF. Together with reference TRBV29-1 and TRBJ2-5, the CDR3 gives the full variable domain: SAVISQKPSRDICQRGTSLTIQCQVDSQVTMMFWYRQQPGQSLTLIATANQGSEATYESGFVIDKFPISRPNLTFSTLTVSNMSPEDSSIYLCSVVEAGRQETQYFGPGTRLLVL.

The V call is TRBV5-6, the J call TRBJ2-3; D unresolved. Germline CDR1 reads SGHDT; CDR2 reads YYEEEE. The CDR3 spans 13 residues. Deletions cut 4 bases from V and 3 bases from J, with 9 bases between. The DNA of the CDR3 is TGTGCCAGCAGCCTTACCGGGACAGATACGCAGTATTTT. Translation gives CASSLTGTDTQYF.

The chain links TRBV19 to TRBJ1-3, with D possibly matching TRBD1 (5 bases). CDR1 is LNHDA, CDR2 SQIVND, per germline (reference sequence). The CDR3 contains 15 residues. V lost 0 bases, J lost 2 bases, and 8 bases lay in between. CDR3 in DNA: TGTGCCAGTAGTATAGATCCAGGGACTGGAAACACCATATATTTT. It encodes CASSIDPGTGNTIYF.

The chain uses TRBV27 and TRBJ1-2; D gene unclear. The CDR3 consists of 13 residues. The V end was cut by 3 bases, the J end by 2 bases, with 7 bases between. Per the germline V gene, CDR1 is MNHEY and CDR2 is SMNVEV (reference sequence). The CDR3 sequence: CASSFTRNYGYTF. CDR3 bases: TGTGCCAGCAGTTTCACAAGAAACTATGGCTACACCTTC.

This clone was observed a single time. J is TRBJ2-1 and V is TRBV7-9; 10 nucleotides line up with TRBD2. Germline V gives CDR1 SEHNR, CDR2 FQNEAQ (reference sequence). V was clipped by 1 base and J by 6 bases; unmatched bases: 9. There are 17 residues in the CDR3. The CDR3 is CASSLGASGRISNEQFF. Written as DNA, the CDR3 is TGTGCCAGCAGCTTAGGGGCTAGCGGGAGAATCTCCAATGAGCAGTTCTTC.

J is TRBJ2-1 and V is TRBV7-2, with 7 bases lining up with TRBD2. There are 16 residues in the CDR3. J was trimmed by 7 bases and V by 3 bases; bases with no gene match: 12. Germline values: CDR1 SGHTA, CDR2 FQGNSA. The CDR3 DNA sequence: TGTGCCAGCAGCTTGGAAAGCGGGGCGAGGGGTAATGAGCAGTTCTTC. This translates into CASSLESGARGNEQFF.

The chain employs TRBV6-1 and TRBJ2-7; 10 nucleotides align to TRBD1. Germline lookup yields CDR1 MNHNS and CDR2 SASEGT. After removal of 3 bases from V and 5 bases from J, the junction contained 10 bases not matched to a gene. CDR3 length equals 16 residues. The CDR3 DNA reads as TGTGCCAGCAGTGAGTTCGTGGACAGGGGGTCCCACGAGCAGTACTTC. Its protein is CASSEFVDRGSHEQYF.

The genes are TRBV27 and TRBJ1-2; 8 bases align to TRBD1. With 6 bases clipped from V and 6 bases from J, the junction kept 6 bases outside the gene matches. The V gene's germline CDR1 is MNHEY and CDR2 SMNVEV (reference sequence). This CDR3 comprises 13 residues. This CDR3 is CASRKDRDHGYTF. Here the CDR3 DNA reads TGTGCCAGCAGGAAGGACAGGGACCATGGCTACACCTTC.

The chain couples TRBV7-9 to TRBJ1-1; D is possibly TRBD1 (5 bases). This CDR3 is built from 14 residues. Germline values: CDR1 SEHNR, CDR2 FQNEAQ (reference sequence). V lost 0 bases and J 4 bases, leaving 9 bases between the germline ends. CDR3 sequence: CASSLAWGGTEAFF. CDR3 nucleotide sequence: TGTGCCAGCAGCTTAGCTTGGGGGGGCACTGAAGCTTTCTTT.

V gene TRBV5-6 combines with J gene TRBJ1-5; no clear D. The CDR3 runs 14 residues. CDR1 SGHDT and CDR2 YYEEEE come from the germline V gene. V was pared by 4 bases and J by 3 bases, with 11 bases between. In DNA form, the CDR3 reads TGTGCCAGCAGCCCAGGACGGCACAATCAGCCCCAGCATTTT. It is translated as CASSPGRHNQPQHF.

The table lists this clone with a count of one. The rearrangement links TRBV6-5 to TRBJ2-2; D perhaps matches TRBD1 (6 bases). Per germline, CDR1 MNHEY and CDR2 SVGAGI. With 6 bases removed from V and 2 bases from J, the gap between germline ends came to 10 bases. The CDR3 spans 14 residues. CDR3 nucleotides: TGTGCCAGCAGCCCCAGGGGTAACACCGGGGAGCTGTTTTTT. Protein sequence: CASSPRGNTGELFF.

This chain joins TRBV15 and TRBJ2-5; D is uncertain. Germline CDR1 is LNHNV and CDR2 is YYDKDF (reference sequence). The ends were cut back, 2 bases at V and 5 bases at J, with 9 bases in the middle. The CDR3 covers 13 residues. As DNA, the CDR3 is TGTGCCACCAGCAGATGGTATAGGGAGACCCAGTACTTC. Translation gives CATSRWYRETQYF.

The chain combines TRBV19 with TRBJ1-3; D might be TRBD1 (5 bases). V dropped 3 bases and J dropped 4 bases, with 25 bases sitting between them. This CDR3 region has 19 residues. Germline loops: CDR1 LNHDA, CDR2 SQIVND (reference sequence). This chain's CDR3 is CASSMRGPDGASSGNTIYF. In DNA form, the CDR3 reads TGTGCCAGTAGTATGAGGGGTCCCGACGGGGCGAGCTCGGGAAACACCATATATTTT. Full variable domain (rest looked up from reference TRBV19 and TRBJ1-3): DGGITQSPKYLFRKEGQNVTLSCEQNLNHDAMYWYRQDPGQGLRLIYYSQIVNDFQKGDIAEGYSVSREKKESFPLTVTSAQKNPTAFYLCASSMRGPDGASSGNTIYFGEGSWLTVV.